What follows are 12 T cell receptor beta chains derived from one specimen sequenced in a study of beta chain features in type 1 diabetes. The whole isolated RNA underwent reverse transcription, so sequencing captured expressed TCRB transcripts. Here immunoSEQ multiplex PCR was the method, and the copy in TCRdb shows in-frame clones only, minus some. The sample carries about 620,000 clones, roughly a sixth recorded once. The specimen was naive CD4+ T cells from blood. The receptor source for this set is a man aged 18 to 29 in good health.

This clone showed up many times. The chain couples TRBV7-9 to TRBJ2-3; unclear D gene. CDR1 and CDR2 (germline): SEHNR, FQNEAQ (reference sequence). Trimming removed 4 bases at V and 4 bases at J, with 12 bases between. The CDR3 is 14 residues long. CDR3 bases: TGTGCCAGCAGCTACTCGGGCGTCCCAGATACGCAGTATTTT. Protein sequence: CASSYSGVPDTQYF.

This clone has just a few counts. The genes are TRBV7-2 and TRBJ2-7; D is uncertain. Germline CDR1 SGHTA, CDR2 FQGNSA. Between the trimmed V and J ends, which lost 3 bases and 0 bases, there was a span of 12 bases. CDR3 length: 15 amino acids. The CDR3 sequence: CASSLGGFGSYEQYF. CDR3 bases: TGTGCCAGCAGCTTGGGTGGGTTTGGCTCCTACGAGCAGTACTTC.

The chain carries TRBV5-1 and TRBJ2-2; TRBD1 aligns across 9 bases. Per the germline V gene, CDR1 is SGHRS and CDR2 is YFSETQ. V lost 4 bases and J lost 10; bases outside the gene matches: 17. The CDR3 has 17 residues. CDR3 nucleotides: TGCGCCAGCAGCCTGTCCCCGGGACAGGGCCCTTTTGAGGAGCTGTTTTTT. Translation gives CASSLSPGQGPFEELFF.

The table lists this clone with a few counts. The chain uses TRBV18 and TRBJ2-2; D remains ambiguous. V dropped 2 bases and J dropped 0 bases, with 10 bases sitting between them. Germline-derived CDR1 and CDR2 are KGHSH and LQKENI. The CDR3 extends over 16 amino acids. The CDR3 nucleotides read TGTGCCAGCTCACCATGGGCACTTACGAACACCGGGGAGCTGTTTTTT. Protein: CASSPWALTNTGELFF.

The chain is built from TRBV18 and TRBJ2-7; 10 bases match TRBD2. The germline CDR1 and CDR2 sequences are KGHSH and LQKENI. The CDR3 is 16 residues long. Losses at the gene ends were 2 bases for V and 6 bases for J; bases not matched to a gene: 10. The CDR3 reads CASSPGRIAGGGEQYF. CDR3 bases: TGTGCCAGCTCACCAGGGAGAATAGCGGGAGGTGGCGAGCAGTACTTC.

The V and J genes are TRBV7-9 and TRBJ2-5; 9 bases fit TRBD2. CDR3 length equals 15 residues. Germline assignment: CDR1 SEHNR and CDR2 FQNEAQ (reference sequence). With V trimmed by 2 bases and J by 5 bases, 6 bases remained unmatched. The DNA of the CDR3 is TGTGCCAGCAGCTTAAAGTTAGCGGGGGTTGAGACCCAGTACTTC. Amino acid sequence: CASSLKLAGVETQYF.

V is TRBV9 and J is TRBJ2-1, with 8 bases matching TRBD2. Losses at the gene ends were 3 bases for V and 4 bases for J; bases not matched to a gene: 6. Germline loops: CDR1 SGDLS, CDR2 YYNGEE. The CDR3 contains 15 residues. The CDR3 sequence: CASSGTSRVYNEQFF. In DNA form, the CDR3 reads TGTGCCAGCAGCGGGACTAGCCGCGTTTACAATGAGCAGTTCTTC.

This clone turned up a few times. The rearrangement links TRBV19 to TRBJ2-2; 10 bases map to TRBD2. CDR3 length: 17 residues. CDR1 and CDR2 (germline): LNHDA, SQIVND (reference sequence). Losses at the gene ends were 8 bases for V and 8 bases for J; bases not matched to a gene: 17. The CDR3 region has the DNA TGTGCCAGTTCCCCCCCTAGCGGGGGCGTCAAAGTAGGGGAGCTGTTTTTT. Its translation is CASSPPSGGVKVGELFF.

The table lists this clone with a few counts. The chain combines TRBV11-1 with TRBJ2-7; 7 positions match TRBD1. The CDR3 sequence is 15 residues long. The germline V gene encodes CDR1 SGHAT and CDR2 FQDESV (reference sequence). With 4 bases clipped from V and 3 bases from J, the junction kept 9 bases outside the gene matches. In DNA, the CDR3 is TGTGCCAGCAGCTATAGAACGACAGGGAACTACGAGCAGTACTTC. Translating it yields CASSYRTTGNYEQYF.

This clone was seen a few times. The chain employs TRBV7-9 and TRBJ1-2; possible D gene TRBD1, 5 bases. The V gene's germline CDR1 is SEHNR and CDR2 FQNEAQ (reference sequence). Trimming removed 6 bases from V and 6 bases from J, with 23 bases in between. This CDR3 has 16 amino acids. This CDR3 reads CASSIGSDGGLNGYTF. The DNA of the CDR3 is TGTGCCAGCAGTATCGGATCCGACGGGGGATTGAATGGCTACACCTTC.

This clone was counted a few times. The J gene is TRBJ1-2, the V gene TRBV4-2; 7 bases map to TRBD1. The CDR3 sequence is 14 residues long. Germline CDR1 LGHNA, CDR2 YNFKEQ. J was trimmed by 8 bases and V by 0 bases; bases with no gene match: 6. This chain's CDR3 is CASSQDPTGRGYTF. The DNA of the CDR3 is TGTGCCAGCAGCCAAGATCCGACAGGGAGAGGCTACACCTTC.

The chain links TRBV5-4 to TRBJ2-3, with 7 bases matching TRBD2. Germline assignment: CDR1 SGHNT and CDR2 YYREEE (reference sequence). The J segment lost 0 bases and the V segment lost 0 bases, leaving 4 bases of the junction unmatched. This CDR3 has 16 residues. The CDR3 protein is CASSLAQRGSTDTQYF. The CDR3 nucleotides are TGTGCCAGCAGCTTGGCTCAGCGGGGTAGCACAGATACGCAGTATTTT.